Following are 20 T cell receptor beta chains from one sample sequenced in a study of tumor-infiltrating lymphocytes in primary liver carcinoma (dated by TCRdb to about 2017). The data were produced on an Illumina HiSeq 2500. TCRbeta-specific cDNA was reverse-transcribed from approximately 0.5 ug total RNA using a constant-region primer and ProtoScript II reverse transcriptase. Construction of the TCRbeta libraries relied on three nested rounds of multiplex PCR, following a slightly modified ARM-PCR procedure. Each of the first two PCR rounds ran for about 10 cycles using multiplex TRBV1-TRBV30 forward primers together with a Cbeta reverse primer. The public reads were quality trimmed at Q25 with fastp and then assembled into clones with MiXCR by TCRdb, keeping productive beta chains. Entries that share a CDR3 protein sequence are merged under the most common genes and DNA. Present in this sample are 150,000 to 200,000 distinct CDR3 sequences, around four fifths of which were seen just once. The ten top clones hold 15% to 20% of the sample.

Total RNA and DNA were co-extracted without cell sorting from around 20-30 mg of bulk tissue using the AllPrep DNA/RNA mini kit. The sample was tumor tissue from primary liver carcinoma. The receptors shown here come from a man aged 40-50 years with primary liver carcinoma and hepatitis B virus infection.

Note on this clonotype: A clone one base away is much larger, so this may be a read error. For the CDR3, the DNA is TGCGCCAGCCGACAGGGAGCTGGATGGGAGCAGTGCTTC. This translates into CASRQGAGWEQCF. The rearrangement joins TRBV5-1 to TRBJ2-7, with TRBD1 matching 7 bases. Germline V gene data show CDR1 as SGHRS and CDR2 as YFSETQ. CDR3 length: 13 residues. The complete variable domain, with remaining parts taken from reference TRBV5-1 and TRBJ2-7, reads KAGVTQTPRYLIKTRGQQVTLSCSPISGHRSVSWYQQTPGQGLQFLFEYFSETQRNKGNFPGRFSGRQFSNSRSEMNVSTLELGDSALYLCASRQGAGWEQCFGPGTRLTVT.

As regards this clonotype: One end of the junction varies from germline; a read error may be responsible. The rearrangement joins TRBV5-4 to TRBJ2-5, with 7 bases identical to TRBD2. The CDR3 extends over 14 amino acids. Germline CDR1 and CDR2: SGHNT and YYREEE (reference sequence). CDR3 in amino acids: CATSDEGGLETQCF. The CDR3 region has the DNA TGTGCCACCAGCGACGAGGGAGGGTTGGAGACCCAGTGCTTC.

This chain connects TRBV6-2 or TRBV6-3 to TRBJ2-5; weak D call: TRBD2 (5 bases). V lost 5 bases and J lost 2, with 15 bases in between. Looked up from germline, CDR1 is MNHEY and CDR2 is SVGEGT. This CDR3 has 15 amino acids. The CDR3 here is CASSPERGWQETQYF. CDR3 DNA sequence: TGTGCCAGCAGTCCGGAACGGGGATGGCAAGAGACCCAGTACTTC.

The chain joins TRBV29-1 to TRBJ2-3, with 14 bases fitting TRBD2. V was clipped by 4 bases and J by 2 bases; unmatched bases: 8. The CDR3 consists of 17 residues. The germline V gene encodes CDR1 SQVTM and CDR2 ANQGSEA. The CDR3 nucleotides read TGCAGCGTTGGCGGGACTAGCGGGAGAGGGGACACAGATACGCAGTATTTT. It codes for CSVGGTSGRGDTDTQYF.

A remark on this clonotype: Given a much more abundant clone one base away, this may be a read error. The V gene is TRBV5-1, the J gene TRBJ2-3, with 9 bases identical to TRBD2. Germline V CDR1 and CDR2: SGHRS, YFSETQ. V shed 4 bases, J shed 2 bases, and the junction held 5 bases outside the gene matches. The CDR3 has 15 amino acids. Here the CDR3 DNA reads TGCGCCAGCAGCGCGGGACTAGCCATCACAGATACGCAGTATTTT. It encodes CASSAGLAITDTQYF.

The chain recombines TRBV11-1 with TRBJ2-4; D might be TRBD2 (6 bases). The ends were cut back, 6 bases at V and 4 bases at J, with 22 bases in the middle. This CDR3 is built from 17 residues. CDR1 and CDR2 (germline): SGHAT, FQDESV (reference sequence). CDR3 DNA sequence: TGTGCCAGCAGTTTTCCCGGGTCTAGCGCGACTAAAAACATTCAGTACTTC. This gives the protein CASSFPGSSATKNIQYF.

A note on this clonotype: A much bigger clone sits one base away, suggesting this may be a read error. This chain uses TRBV28 with TRBJ2-2; D assignment may be TRBD1 or TRBD2 (5 bases each). Between the trimmed V and J ends, which lost 3 bases and 7 bases, there was a span of 18 bases. The V gene's germline CDR1 is MDHEN and CDR2 SYDVKM. This CDR3 contains 16 residues. This CDR3 is CASSFSGPLGSGELFF. CDR3 coding DNA: TGTGCCAGCAGTTTTTCGGGACCCTTGGGGAGCGGGGAGCTGTTTTTT.

On this clonotype: Because it lacks the conserved phenylalanine or tryptophan at the end, this CDR3 is likely a read error. This chain connects TRBV4-3 to TRBJ2-2; D not resolved. Germline V gene sequence: CDR1 LGHNA, CDR2 YSLEER. The CDR3 spans 14 residues. The CDR3 protein is CASSQDRAVGELFL. The CDR3 nucleotides read TGCGCCAGCAGTCAAGATAGGGCTGTCGGGGAGCTGTTTCTT.

The chain links TRBV6-1 to TRBJ2-1; TRBD1 matches at 7 bases. The germline V gene encodes CDR1 MNHNS and CDR2 SASEGT. This CDR3 contains 14 residues. After removal of 7 bases from V and 5 bases from J, the junction contained 8 bases not matched to a gene. DNA for the CDR3: TGTGCCAGCAACTTCGGACAGGAAAACAATGAGCAGTTCTTC. Protein sequence: CASNFGQENNEQFF.

In its sample, this clonotype was seen a few times. This chain joins TRBV29-1 and TRBJ2-5; 8 nucleotides line up with TRBD1. V lost 6 bases to trimming and J lost 11 bases; unmatched junction nucleotides: 17. The length of the CDR3 is 14 residues. The germline CDR1 and CDR2 sequences are SQVTM and ANQGSEA. The CDR3 is CSVGPGQGMNTQYF. CDR3 bases: TGCAGCGTAGGCCCAGGACAGGGAATGAATACTCAGTACTTC.

The chain links TRBV20-1 to TRBJ2-2; TRBD2 aligns across 8 bases. The CDR3 loop spans 17 amino acids. Trimming removed 1 base from V and 6 bases from J; junction bases left unmatched: 13. Germline V gives CDR1 DFQATT, CDR2 SNEGSKA (reference sequence). The CDR3 DNA reads as TGCAGTGCTAGAGGTTATAAAGGCGGGGGGTCCCCCGGGGAGCTGTTTTTT. Protein: CSARGYKGGGSPGELFF.

Remarks on this clonotype: A junction boundary mismatches the germline segment, possibly from a read error. The chain carries TRBV29-1 and TRBJ2-2; TRBD2 might be the D (5 bases). Germline V gene sequence: CDR1 SQVTM, CDR2 ANQGSEA. The CDR3 is made up of 15 amino acids. This CDR3 is CGALTNGANTGELFF. The CDR3 DNA sequence: TGTGGCGCTCTTACTAACGGGGCGAACACCGGGGAGCTGTTTTTT.

The sample holds one count of this clonotype. Since the CDR3 does not end with the conserved phenylalanine or tryptophan, this likely comes from a read error. The DNA is omitted, as the CDR3 cannot be located on it reliably, and the CDR3 follows TCRdb's listing. The chain couples TRBV5-4 to TRBJ2-3; no DNA check was done on the table's D call, TRBD2. The CDR3 has 17 amino acids, counting both end residues. Germline V gene lookup returns CDR1 SGHNT and CDR2 YYREEE (reference sequence). This CDR3 reads CASSTSRARTSTDTHYI.

Regarding this clonotype: One end of the junction fails to match germline, which may point to a read error. The chain carries TRBV11-2 and TRBJ2-1, with 8 bases matching TRBD2. CDR3 length: 15 amino acids. Germline CDR1 is SGHAT and CDR2 is FQNNGV. The CDR3 DNA is TGTGTCAGCAGCCAGGGACTAGGCTCCTACAATAAGCAGTTCTTC. This translates into CVSSQGLGSYNKQFF. Supplemented by reference TRBV11-2 and TRBJ2-1, the full variable domain reads EAGVAQSPRYKIIEKRQSVAFWCNPISGHATLYWYQQILGQGPKLLIQFQNNGVVDDSQLPKDRFSAERLKGVDSTLKIQPAKLEDSAVYLCVSSQGLGSYNKQFFGPGTRLTVL.

A note on this clonotype: The missing conserved phenylalanine or tryptophan at the end of this CDR3 makes a read error likely. V usage is TRBV28 and J usage is TRBJ2-7; perhaps D is TRBD1 or TRBD2 (5 bases each). V shed 6 bases and J shed 4 bases, with 22 bases lying between them. Looked up from germline, CDR1 is MDHEN and CDR2 is SYDVKM. The CDR3 covers 16 residues. The CDR3 DNA reads as TGTGCCAGCAGAGCGTTACCCGGGACGGCCGCTTACGAGCAGTACTAC. This codes for CASRALPGTAAYEQYY.

A note on this clonotype: Compared with germline, one end of the junction differs, possibly owing to a read error. This chain joins TRBV11-1 and TRBJ2-1, with D possibly being TRBD2 (5 bases). Germline V lookup: CDR1 SGHAT, CDR2 FQDESV (reference sequence). This CDR3 has 14 amino acids. CDR3 loop: CDSRLEDSYNEQFF. The CDR3 DNA reads TGTGACAGCAGATTAGAGGACTCCTACAATGAGCAGTTTTTC.

This chain connects TRBV6-6 to TRBJ2-7, with a possible D match to TRBD2 (6 bases). The CDR3 runs to 12 residues. Deletions cut 8 bases from V and 6 bases from J, with 14 bases between. The germline gives CDR1 MNHNY, CDR2 SVGAGI (reference sequence). CDR3 residues: CASGLGAGEQYF. CDR3 bases: TGTGCCAGCGGCCTCGGAGCGGGCGAGCAGTACTTC.

Notes on this clonotype: Likely a read error: the CDR3 ends without its conserved phenylalanine or tryptophan. Here the CDR3 DNA reads TGCGCCAGCAGCCACTTAGCGGGGCCCGATGCGGATGAGCAGTTCATC. Translating it yields CASSHLAGPDADEQFI. This rearrangement joins TRBV5-1 to TRBJ2-1; 8 bases fit TRBD2. The CDR3 is 16 residues long. After removal of 4 bases from V and 8 bases from J, the junction contained 14 bases not matched to a gene. Germline V CDR1 and CDR2: SGHRS, YFSETQ.

About this clonotype: The junction departs from germline at one end; a sequencing error may be responsible. This rearrangement joins TRBV11-2 to TRBJ1-4, with TRBD1 matching 8 bases. The length of the CDR3 is 15 residues. Germline loops: CDR1 SGHAT, CDR2 FQNNGV. CDR3 nucleotides: TGTGCCACCAGCTTAGACCTGACAGGGGTTGAAAAACCGTTTTTT. It translates to CATSLDLTGVEKPFF.

As for this clonotype: One junction end does not reproduce the germline sequence, and a read error may be involved. V and J are TRBV6-6 and TRBJ2-3; D may be TRBD2 (6 bases). The CDR3 sequence is 16 residues long. Germline CDR1 reads MNHNY; CDR2 reads SVGAGI (reference sequence). The CDR3 loop reads CASSSQAGEDVDTQSF. The CDR3 DNA follows: TGTGCCAGCAGTTCCCAGGCCGGGGAGGACGTGGATACGCAGAGTTTT.